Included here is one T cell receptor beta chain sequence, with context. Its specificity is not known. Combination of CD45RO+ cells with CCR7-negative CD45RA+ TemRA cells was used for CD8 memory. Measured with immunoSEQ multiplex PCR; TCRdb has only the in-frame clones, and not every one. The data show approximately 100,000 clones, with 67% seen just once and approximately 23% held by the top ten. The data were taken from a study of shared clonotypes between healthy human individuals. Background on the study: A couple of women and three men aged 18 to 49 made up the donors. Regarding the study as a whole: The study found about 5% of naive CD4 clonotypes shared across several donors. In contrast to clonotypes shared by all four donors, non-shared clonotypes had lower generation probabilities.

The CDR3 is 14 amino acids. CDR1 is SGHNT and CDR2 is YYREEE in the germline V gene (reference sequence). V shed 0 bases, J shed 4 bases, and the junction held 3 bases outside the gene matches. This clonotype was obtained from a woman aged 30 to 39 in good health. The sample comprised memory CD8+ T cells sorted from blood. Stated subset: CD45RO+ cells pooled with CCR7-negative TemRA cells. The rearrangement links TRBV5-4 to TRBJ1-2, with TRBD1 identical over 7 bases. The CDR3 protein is CASSLETGPYGYTF. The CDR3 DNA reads TGTGCCAGCAGCTTGGAGACAGGGCCCTATGGCTACACCTTC.